One sample yielded the 9 T cell receptor beta chains listed below, sequenced in a study of cytomegalovirus exposure and HLA in healthy donors. PCR primers comprised 60 Vbeta and 13 Jbeta primers. Here immunoSEQ multiplex PCR was the method, and the copy in TCRdb shows in-frame clones only, minus some. The sample carries some 99,000 clones, about 86% recorded once. Sequences were obtained from PBMCs. These receptors came from a woman aged 25 to 39 in good health and CMV-seronegative.

The chain links TRBV11-2 to TRBJ2-7, with 14 bases identical to TRBD2. The germline V gene encodes CDR1 SGHAT and CDR2 FQNNGV. The length of the CDR3 is 17 residues. The V gene end was trimmed by 3 bases and the J gene end by 6 bases; junction bases not matched to a gene: 10. CDR3: CASSFPGGTSGSVEQYF. In nucleotides, the CDR3 is TGTGCCAGCAGCTTCCCGGGGGGGACTAGCGGGAGTGTCGAGCAGTACTTC.

V and J are TRBV7-2 and TRBJ1-2; D is possibly TRBD1 (5 bases). The CDR3 length is 17 residues. V was clipped by 0 bases and J by 5 bases, with 19 bases between them. In germline, CDR1 is SGHTA, CDR2 FQGNSA. The CDR3 coding sequence is TGTGCCAGCAGCTTAGCACCCCTGGCAGGGACTAGGTATGGCTACACCTTC. It yields the protein CASSLAPLAGTRYGYTF. Drawing the rest from reference TRBV7-2 and TRBJ1-2, the complete variable domain is GAGVSQSPSNKVTEKGKDVELRCDPISGHTALYWYRQSLGQGLEFLIYFQGNSAPDKSGLPSDRFSAERTGGSVSTLTIQRTQQEDSAVYLCASSLAPLAGTRYGYTFGSGTRLTVV.

This sequence joins TRBV7-6 and TRBJ2-7; TRBD2 is a possible D gene (5 bases). The V gene's germline CDR1 is SGHVS and CDR2 FNYEAQ. The CDR3 totals 15 residues. Trimming pared 6 bases from V and 2 bases from J, leaving 17 bases between. This CDR3 is CASSPRPAGTYEQYF. CDR3 in DNA: TGTGCCAGCAGTCCCCGCCCGGCGGGCACCTACGAGCAGTACTTC.

V is TRBV11-1 and J is TRBJ2-5; tentative D call: TRBD2 (5 bases). This CDR3 has 14 residues. Trimming cost V 3 bases and J 4 bases, with 12 bases left between them. Germline V lookup: CDR1 SGHAT, CDR2 FQDESV (reference sequence). This CDR3 is CASSFAGSAETQYF. DNA for the CDR3: TGTGCCAGCAGCTTTGCGGGTTCGGCAGAGACCCAGTACTTC. Using reference TRBV11-1 and TRBJ2-5 for the parts outside the CDR3, the full variable domain is EAEVAQSPRYKITEKSQAVAFWCDPISGHATLYWYRQILGQGPELLVQFQDESVVDDSQLPKDRFSAERLKGVDSTLKIQPAELGDSAMYLCASSFAGSAETQYFGPGTRLLVL.

The V call is TRBV10-3, the J call TRBJ1-6, with 8 nucleotides matching TRBD1. The CDR3 extends over 14 amino acids. Per the germline V gene, CDR1 is ENHRY and CDR2 is SYGVKD. V dropped 6 bases and J dropped 5; count of bases not matched to a gene: 3. The CDR3 bases are TGTGCCATCAGAGGGACAGGAAATAATTCACCCCTCCACTTT. Translation gives CAIRGTGNNSPLHF.

The sample holds one count of this clone. The rearrangement joins TRBV27 to TRBJ2-7; D possibly corresponds to TRBD1 (6 bases). The CDR3 is made up of 14 amino acids. V dropped 3 bases and J dropped 2 bases, with 11 bases sitting between them. CDR1 and CDR2 from the germline V gene are MNHEY and SMNVEV (reference sequence). The CDR3 loop reads CASSFADRPYEQYF. The CDR3 bases are TGTGCCAGCAGTTTCGCGGACAGACCCTACGAGCAGTACTTC.

This chain's CDR3 is CASSSPGGGQETQYF. CDR3 nucleotide sequence: TGTGCCAGCAGCTCCCCGGGGGGGGGCCAAGAGACCCAGTACTTC. The chain has TRBV13 and TRBJ2-5; 8 bases map to TRBD2. This CDR3 region has 15 residues. In germline, CDR1 is PRHDT, CDR2 FYEKMQ (reference sequence). The ends lost 4 bases at V and 1 base at J; junction bases unmatched: 5.

This sequence joins TRBV6-6 and TRBJ2-7; D is unresolved. Germline V lookup: CDR1 MNHNY, CDR2 SVGAGI (reference sequence). Trimming took 5 bases from V and 1 from J, leaving 3 bases between them. The CDR3 is made up of 11 amino acids. The CDR3 protein is CASSPSYEQYF. The CDR3 coding sequence is TGTGCCAGCAGTCCTTCCTACGAGCAGTACTTC.

This chain joins TRBV4-2 and TRBJ1-6; D remains ambiguous. The V end was cut by 1 base, the J end by 8 bases, with 9 bases between. Germline V gives CDR1 LGHNA, CDR2 YNFKEQ. CDR3 length: 14 residues. In DNA form, the CDR3 reads TGTGCCAGCAGCCAAGTCCGGGAGGATTCACCCCTCCACTTT. As protein: CASSQVREDSPLHF.